These 2 T cell receptor beta chains were sequenced from one sample in a study of blood T cell repertoires in COVID-19. The protocol was immunoSEQ multiplex PCR, while the TCRdb copy is restricted to in-frame clones and leaves out a portion. Altogether about 98,000 clones are present, less than 85% being singletons, with the ten largest covering 9.5% to 13%. Specimen: peripheral blood. Receptors were obtained from a man aged 70 or older with active or convalescent COVID-19.

The DNA for the CDR3 is TGTGCCAGCAGCGCCCGGGGGTTAGGCGGCGAGCAGTACTTC. Amino acid sequence: CASSARGLGGEQYF. The chain joins TRBV2 to TRBJ2-7; D possibly corresponds to TRBD2 (6 bases). The CDR3 has 14 amino acids. V gave up 6 bases and J gave up 6 bases, with 18 bases separating them. Looked up from germline, CDR1 is SNHLY and CDR2 is FYNNEI.

The gene calls are TRBV10-3 and TRBJ2-1; 8 bases fit TRBD2. Germline V gives CDR1 ENHRY, CDR2 SYGVKD. Trimming at V came to 6 bases and at J to 2 bases, leaving 9 bases not matched to a gene. The CDR3 contains 16 residues. The CDR3 DNA reads as TGTGCCATCAGATCTGACTTTAGCGGGGCCTACAATGAGCAGTTCTTC. This encodes CAIRSDFSGAYNEQFF.